This TCR beta chain derives from a study of B cell selection in AIRE deficiency. Study-level points and caveats: AIRE-deficient Tconv and Treg repertoires matched healthy donors in TCRBV, CDR3 length, diversity. Shared Treg sequences had shorter CDR3s, biased toward rearrangements with few non-templated insertions. Around a third of healthy-donor shared Treg TCRbeta sequences appeared in patient Tconv cells.

Germline V CDR1 and CDR2: SGHVS, FQNEAQ. CDR3 size: 13 residues. With 5 bases removed from V and 8 bases from J, the gap between germline ends came to 13 bases. The regulatory T cell sort gate was CD4+CD25hiCD127low/negative. A word on this clone: What it recognizes is unknown.

Original handling: Patients' Tregs yielded some 5.6x10^4 distinct TCRbeta sequences; donors' 85,000 to 100,000. TCRdb keeps only in-frame clones here, not all; method: immunoSEQ multiplex PCR. V and J calls and clone size come straight from that table; D and trimming were deduced from the DNA. The sample contains about 15,000 clones, roughly 91% of which appear only once. This sequence joins TRBV7-8 and TRBJ2-1; D not resolved. Source material: Tregs sorted from PBMCs. The receptor comes from a human donor with AIRE deficiency. This CDR3 reads CASSRTRFYEQFF. CDR3 DNA sequence: TGTGCCAGCAGCCGGACCAGGTTCTATGAGCAGTTCTTC.